This T cell receptor beta chain stems from a study of blood T cell repertoires in COVID-19 (dated by TCRdb to about 2020). Study-level background: The collaborator samples originated in the United States, Italy and Spain and spanned the acute and convalescent phases of COVID-19. The material from the prospective study consisted of cDNA or gDNA derived from T cells, B-cell-depleted T cells, or PBMCs. Subjects who had been exposed to COVID-19, were actively infected with it, or had recovered from it provided the deeply sampled blood TCRbeta repertoires that made up the dataset. The repertoires were released in a freely available public database meant as a resource for research on the immune response to SARS-CoV-2. Samples were obtained from the ongoing ImmuneRACE study (first 160 participants) and from over a thousand subjects provided by 6 global collaborators. Nearly every sample came with metadata listing a de-identified subject ID, COVID-19 status, age in years and sex. Where available, HLA class I and class II types were obtained from metadata supplied by the sample provider rather than from assay-based typing.

The collaborating institutions used their own protocols to collect whole blood in K2EDTA tubes. For TCRbeta analysis, collaborator samples were shipped as frozen whole blood, as isolated PBMCs, or as DNA extracted from either sample type. The study at large found these results: Clinical and demographic metadata were provided uncurated, with the amount varying by source and participant.

This clone was picked up a small number of times. What this receptor recognizes is not known. Base qualities were left out, and no much larger clone turns up one base away. The immunoSEQ Assay, a bias-controlled multiplex PCR, was used to amplify TCRbeta CDR3 regions from genomic DNA. Per the original workflow: Within the assay, amplification of reference gene primers was used to estimate how many nucleated cells each sample contained. To quantify the absolute abundance of each unique TCRbeta CDR3 rearrangement, sequence reads were collapsed and filtered. For each sample, productive Simpson clonality was calculated as the square root of Simpson's diversity index across productive rearrangements. The table was pulled from immuneACCESS by TCRdb, which kept in-frame rearrangements only. Such tables lose some clones; where checked, under half of the loss comes from unresolved V genes, and the rest has no known cause. From that table come the V and J calls and clone size; the DNA was used to work out D and trimming. The sample table lists under 100,000 clones, roughly 80% of them with a count of one. Around 27% of the sample is held by the ten biggest clonotypes.

Including cysteine and phenylalanine, the CDR3 has 17 amino acids. The kept DNA is CDR3 alone, 51 bases in frame from the first base. The junction shows trimming of 2 bases on V and 0 bases on J, and the gene matches do not reach 0 bases of it. CDR1 and CDR2 are drawn from the germline V gene (reference sequence): MNHEY, SMNVEV. The TCR originated in a man at least 80 years old with active or convalescent COVID-19. The chain is made from TRBV27 and TRBJ2-1; 14 bases in the junction line up with TRBD2. The sequencing sample was made of peripheral blood. The DNA sequence is as follows: TGTGCCAGCAGTTTAGGGACTAGCGGGAGCTCCTACAATGAGCAGTTCTTC. Its protein is CASSLGTSGSSYNEQFF.